The clone carrying this T cell receptor beta chain was picked up a small number of times. No antigen is known for it. The sample is drawn from a study of response to subunit inactivated influenza vaccine. Notes on the study in general: New T cells are recruited in small numbers by each seasonal influenza vaccination, according to the authors' suggestion.

TCRdb called the RT-PCR reads again in MiXCR, with one record for every CDR3 protein. The table has around 530,000 distinct CDR3 sequences, about an eighth seen once. The CDR3 is 14 amino acids. Trimming pared 5 bases from V and 2 bases from J, leaving 13 bases between. From germline, CDR1 is SGHRS and CDR2 YFSETQ. This specimen consisted of PBMCs from blood, obtained on the day of vaccination. The TCR sequence derives from a middle-aged man who received an inactivated influenza vaccine. This chain connects TRBV5-1 to TRBJ2-5, with a tentative D call TRBD2 (5 bases). CDR3 amino acids: CASRPGLIQETQYF. CDR3 sequence (DNA): TGCGCCAGCAGACCCGGACTGATACAAGAGACCCAGTACTTC.